The 3 T cell receptor beta chains reported below all come from one sample, sequenced in a study of CD8 T cells in Susac syndrome. 0.5 to 1 ug RNA was reverse transcribed with random hexamers. TCRdb redid the calling of the immunoSEQ multiplex PCR reads with MiXCR, one entry per CDR3 protein. The sample carries fewer than 300,000 distinct CDR3 sequences, more than 75% recorded once. Material for sequencing was CD8+ T cells from PBMCs. Receptor source: a human donor with multiple sclerosis.

This clonotype was observed a few times. An end of the junction differs from the germline gene, which may be a read error. This chain joins TRBV5-4 and TRBJ2-1; 12 bases are a match to TRBD2. The CDR3 is made up of 15 amino acids. From germline, CDR1 is SGHNT and CDR2 YYREEE (reference sequence). CDR3 DNA sequence: TGTGCCAGCAGCTTGGGACTAGCGGGAGTCAATGAGCACTTCTTC. This translates into CASSLGLAGVNEHFF.

The chain links TRBV7-6 to TRBJ2-7; tentatively, D is TRBD2 (5 bases). Trimming took off 2 bases at V and 7 bases at J, with 15 bases between the two ends. Germline CDR1 is SGHVS and CDR2 is FNYEAQ. This CDR3 is built from 14 residues. The DNA for the CDR3 is TGTGCCAGCAGCTTATCGTGGTCCGGGGAGGAGCAGTACTTC. Protein sequence: CASSLSWSGEEQYF.

The J gene is TRBJ1-1, the V gene TRBV7-9; D is ambiguous. The V and J ends lost 3 bases and 2 bases respectively, with 16 bases between them. The CDR3 has 16 amino acids. Germline loops: CDR1 SEHNR, CDR2 FQNEAQ (reference sequence). Here the CDR3 DNA reads TGTGCCAGCAGCTTGGCACGGCTCGGGGAAAACACTGAAGCTTTCTTT. Residues: CASSLARLGENTEAFF.